This record covers a single T cell receptor (beta chain). Antigen: not known. Using immunoSEQ multiplex PCR, the repertoire was profiled, and TCRdb retains in-frame clones only, with some absent. The table has about 130,000 clones, approximately 94% seen once. This sample is drawn from a study of cytomegalovirus exposure and HLA in healthy donors. Study context: The approximately 120 validation repertoires were reported in a later analysis to have been generated on the same platform as the roughly 630 first-cohort repertoires.

General study results and limits: Cytomegalovirus-associated status was assigned to about 170 TCR beta chains. That first-cohort TCR clusters tended to co-occur in the 95 to 150 validation repertoires was found in a later analysis. In vitro assays verified that three CMV-associated chains recognized CMV antigens specifically.

CDR3 length equals 14 residues. Germline loops: CDR1 SGHRS, CDR2 YFSETQ. V lost 4 bases and J lost 6; bases outside the gene matches: 6. This TCR was sampled from a man aged 18-30 years in good health and CMV-seropositive. Sequencing was done on a sample of PBMCs. The V gene is TRBV5-1, the J gene TRBJ1-4; 7 bases align to TRBD1. The CDR3 reads CASSRLTGDEKLFF. CDR3 bases: TGCGCCAGCAGCCGTTTAACAGGGGATGAAAAACTGTTTTTT. Full variable domain (rest looked up from reference TRBV5-1 and TRBJ1-4): KAGVTQTPRYLIKTRGQQVTLSCSPISGHRSVSWYQQTPGQGLQFLFEYFSETQRNKGNFPGRFSGRQFSNSRSEMNVSTLELGDSALYLCASSRLTGDEKLFFGSGTQLSVL.